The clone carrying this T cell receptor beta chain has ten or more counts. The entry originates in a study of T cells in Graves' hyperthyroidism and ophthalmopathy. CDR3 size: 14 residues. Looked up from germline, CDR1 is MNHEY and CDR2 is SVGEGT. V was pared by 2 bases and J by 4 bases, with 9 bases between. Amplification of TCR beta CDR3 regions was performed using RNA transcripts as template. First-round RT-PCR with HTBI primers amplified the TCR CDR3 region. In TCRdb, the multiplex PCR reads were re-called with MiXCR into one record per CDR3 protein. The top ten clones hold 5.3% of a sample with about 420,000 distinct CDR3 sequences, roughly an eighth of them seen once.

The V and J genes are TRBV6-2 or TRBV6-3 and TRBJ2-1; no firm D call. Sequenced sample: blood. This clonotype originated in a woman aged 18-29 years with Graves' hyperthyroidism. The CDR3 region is CASSYLEGYNEQFF. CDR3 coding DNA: TGTGCCAGCAGTTACCTGGAAGGGTACAATGAGCAGTTCTTC.